This T cell receptor (beta chain) was profiled in a study of beta chain features in type 1 diabetes. Study results and caveats: The naive, central memory and Treg TCRB repertoires looked more alike in patients than they did in healthy donors. A cDNA-based sequencing approach could over-represent cells with high TCR expression. Moderate yet significant TCRB CDR3 shortening was seen in Type 1 diabetes patients in all four CD4+ subsets. Shorter templates might be favored by PCR, equally in patients and controls.

V trimming: 2 bases; J trimming: 1 base; junction bases outside the gene matches: 1. The CDR3 consists of 14 residues. Germline V gives CDR1 KGHSH, CDR2 LQKENI. This clone has just a few counts. Antigen unknown. The same CDR3 arises from other DNA sequences in this sample as well. Reverse transcribing all isolated RNA meant expressed TCRB transcripts were sequenced. Libraries were prepared by immunoSEQ multiplex PCR; TCRdb keeps only in-frame clonotypes and omits some of them. Of fewer than 300,000 clones listed, about 20% were seen once; the top ten hold less than 0.035%. The V gene is TRBV18, the J gene TRBJ1-1; 7 bases line up with TRBD1. Sequencing input: naive CD4+ T cells from blood. This TCR came from a woman aged 40 to 55 with type 1 diabetes. The CDR3 nucleotides read TGTGCCAGCTCACCAGGACAGGCGAACACTGAAGCTTTCTTT. Its protein is CASSPGQANTEAFF.